The 19 T cell receptor beta chains given below trace back to one sample, sequenced in a study of T cells in Graves' hyperthyroidism and ophthalmopathy. Amplified regions were TCR beta CDR3 sequences from RNA transcripts. Using the HTBI primer set, a first-round RT-PCR was run on the TCR CDR3. TCRdb redid the calling of the multiplex PCR reads with MiXCR, one entry per CDR3 protein. The sample carries approximately 480,000 distinct CDR3 sequences, less than 25% recorded once. The sequencing input was blood. The receptor set was obtained from a young man with Graves' hyperthyroidism.

This clonotype came up many times. The chain joins TRBV7-8 to TRBJ1-1; D is undetermined. This CDR3 spans 13 amino acids. V shed 7 bases and J shed 4 bases, with 13 bases lying between them. Germline loops: CDR1 SGHVS, CDR2 FQNEAQ. CDR3 nucleotides: TGTGCCAGCAACCTTGAGAGGAGCACTGAAGCTTTCTTT. It specifies CASNLERSTEAFF.

Concerning this clonotype: The junction does not match germline at one end; this may be a read error. The chain links TRBV6-2 or TRBV6-3 to TRBJ1-1; TRBD1 matches at 10 bases. This CDR3 has 14 residues. Germline V gene lookup returns CDR1 MNHEY and CDR2 SVGEGT. The CDR3 sequence: CASILTGGGTEAFF. Here the CDR3 DNA reads TGTGCTAGCATCCTGACAGGGGGCGGAACTGAAGCTTTCTTT.

Of note for this clonotype: This clone may be a read error of a much larger clone one base away. The chain employs TRBV28 and TRBJ2-1, with D perhaps TRBD2 (5 bases). The CDR3 is 15 residues long. Germline CDR1 is MDHEN and CDR2 is SYDVKM. CDR3 amino acids: CASRTRWGVNNEKFF. The CDR3 nucleotides are TGTGCCAGCAGGACGCGGTGGGGAGTTAACAATGAGAAGTTCTTC.

V gene TRBV6-1 combines with J gene TRBJ2-5; 8 bases fit TRBD1. Germline V lookup: CDR1 MNHNS, CDR2 SASEGT. CDR3 size: 17 residues. Trimming removed 6 bases from V and 5 bases from J; junction bases left unmatched: 17. CDR3 sequence reads: CASSETAGTGPGETQYF. Here the CDR3 DNA reads TGTGCCAGCAGCGAAACAGCCGGGACAGGCCCGGGGGAGACCCAGTACTTC.

This clonotype has ten or more counts. The chain is built from TRBV7-8 and TRBJ2-7; 8 bases fit TRBD2. V lost 5 bases and J lost 5; bases outside the gene matches: 14. CDR1 and CDR2 from the germline V gene are SGHVS and FQNEAQ. This CDR3 comprises 16 residues. In DNA form, the CDR3 reads TGTGCCAGCAGCAATAGAAGGGACGGGGGGGCAGACGAGCAGTACTTC. This codes for CASSNRRDGGADEQYF.

Many counts were recorded for this clonotype. This rearrangement joins TRBV4-1 to TRBJ1-2; D perhaps matches TRBD1 (6 bases). CDR1 is MGHRA and CDR2 is YSYEKL in the germline V gene. V was trimmed by 5 bases and J by 4 bases, leaving 14 bases between them. The CDR3 loop spans 14 amino acids. CDR3 in amino acids: CASSFKQGPYGYTF. The CDR3 nucleotides read TGCGCCAGCAGCTTTAAACAGGGCCCCTATGGCTACACCTTC.

This clonotype has just a few counts. The J gene is TRBJ2-7, the V gene TRBV6-1; 9 nucleotides match TRBD1. The junction had 11 bases not matched to a gene; V was cut back by 9 bases and J by 2 bases. The germline gives CDR1 MNHNS, CDR2 SASEGT. This CDR3 region has 15 residues. DNA of the CDR3: TGTGCCAGAACGATTTCAGGACAGGGGACCTACGAGCAGTACTTC. This encodes CARTISGQGTYEQYF.

This clonotype has a single count. The V gene is TRBV7-9, the J gene TRBJ2-2; perhaps TRBD1 as D (5 bases). Trimming cost V 8 bases and J 4 bases, with 17 bases left between them. This CDR3 is built from 15 residues. Looked up from germline, CDR1 is SEHNR and CDR2 is FQNEAQ (reference sequence). CDR3 residues: CASGRAGQGTGELFF. In DNA, the CDR3 is TGTGCCAGCGGTCGGGCAGGGCAAGGCACCGGGGAGCTGTTTTTT.

In this sample, this clonotype turned up many times. This chain connects TRBV7-8 to TRBJ1-1; D is ambiguous. This CDR3 is 13 amino acids long. V shed 3 bases and J shed 6 bases, with 11 bases lying between them. From germline, CDR1 is SGHVS and CDR2 FQNEAQ. The CDR3 reads CASSLGTGAEAFF. CDR3 coding DNA: TGTGCCAGCAGCTTGGGAACGGGCGCTGAAGCTTTCTTT.

DNA of the CDR3: TGCGCCAGCAGCCCCGCCCGGACAGGGAATGTGTACGAGCAGTACTTC. Protein product: CASSPARTGNVYEQYF. V is TRBV5-1 and J is TRBJ2-7; TRBD1 matches 8 bases. The CDR3 has 16 residues. CDR1 and CDR2 from the germline V gene are SGHRS and YFSETQ. Germline trimming cut 4 bases from V and 4 bases from J; bases unmatched to any gene: 13.

This clonotype was seen at least ten times. The chain couples TRBV12-3 or TRBV12-4 to TRBJ1-1; D not certain. V was clipped by 5 bases and J by 13 bases, with 8 bases between them. This CDR3 region has 9 residues. CDR3 amino acids: CASSPGDFF. The CDR3 region has the DNA TGTGCCAGCAGTCCGGGAGATTTCTTT.

The chain employs TRBV18 and TRBJ2-5, with 9 bases lining up with TRBD1. The J segment lost 5 bases and the V segment lost 1 base, leaving 8 bases of the junction unmatched. The germline gives CDR1 KGHSH, CDR2 LQKENI. The CDR3 totals 16 residues. This CDR3 is CASSPLGQGIMETQYF. The CDR3 nucleotides are TGTGCCAGCTCACCACTGGGACAGGGCATCATGGAGACCCAGTACTTC. Full variable domain (outside the CDR3, taken from reference TRBV18 and TRBJ2-5): NAGVMQNPRHLVRRRGQEARLRCSPMKGHSHVYWYRQLPEEGLKFMVYLQKENIIDESGMPKERFSAEFPKEGPSILRIQQVVRGDSAAYFCASSPLGQGIMETQYFGPGTRLLVL.

This clonotype was seen many times. The V call is TRBV30, the J call TRBJ1-2, with TRBD1 as a possible D gene (5 bases). Germline assignment: CDR1 GTSNPN and CDR2 SVGIG (reference sequence). The CDR3 has 14 amino acids. The V gene lost 3 bases and the J gene lost 5 bases, with 16 bases spanning the gap. CDR3 region: CAWSGYWTPYGYTF. For the CDR3, the DNA is TGTGCCTGGAGCGGGTATTGGACACCGTATGGCTACACCTTC. Full variable domain (missing parts from reference TRBV30 and TRBJ1-2): SQTIHQWPATLVQPVGSPLSLECTVEGTSNPNLYWYRQAAGRGLQLLFYSVGIGQISSEVPQNLSASRPQDRQFILSSKKLLLSDSGFYLCAWSGYWTPYGYTFGSGTRLTVV.

This clonotype occurred a few times. The chain carries TRBV25-1 and TRBJ2-7, with a tentative D call TRBD2 (5 bases). CDR3 length equals 11 residues. V lost 4 bases and J lost 7, with 8 bases in between. Germline values: CDR1 MGHDK, CDR2 SYGVNS. DNA for the CDR3: TGTGCCAGCAGTGCCCGGAGGGAGCAGTACTTC. It is translated as CASSARREQYF.

The genes are TRBV29-1 and TRBJ1-1; weak D call: TRBD1 (5 bases). The CDR3 sequence is 12 residues long. Germline loops: CDR1 SQVTM, CDR2 ANQGSEA. With 7 bases removed from V and 0 bases from J, the gap between germline ends came to 9 bases. Here the CDR3 DNA reads TGCAGCGGAGGGGAGATGAACACTGAAGCTTTCTTT. It specifies CSGGEMNTEAFF.

This clonotype has ten or more counts. V and J are TRBV9 and TRBJ1-2; 10 nucleotides match TRBD1. J was trimmed by 8 bases and V by 0 bases; bases with no gene match: 1. CDR1 and CDR2 (germline): SGDLS, YYNGEE. CDR3 size: 13 residues. The DNA for the CDR3 is TGTGCCAGCAGCGTAGGGGACAGGGGAGGCTACACCTTC. Protein product: CASSVGDRGGYTF.

The chain carries TRBV5-1 and TRBJ2-5; 7 nucleotides align to TRBD2. The CDR3 contains 14 residues. Per germline, CDR1 SGHRS and CDR2 YFSETQ. J was trimmed by 2 bases and V by 2 bases; bases with no gene match: 3. The CDR3 protein is CASSLTSVQETQYF. The CDR3 DNA reads as TGCGCCAGCAGCTTAACTAGCGTACAAGAGACCCAGTACTTC.

This clonotype was counted at least ten times. The J gene is TRBJ1-5, the V gene TRBV7-2; D might be TRBD1 (6 bases). The CDR3 has 13 residues. CDR1 is SGHTA, CDR2 FQGNSA, per germline. V was clipped by 6 bases and J by 6 bases, with 12 bases between them. CDR3 bases: TGTGCCAGCAGTGTCGGGACATCTCAGCCCCAGCATTTT. Translating it yields CASSVGTSQPQHF.

This chain joins TRBV29-1 and TRBJ2-2; 10 positions match TRBD1. Germline values: CDR1 SQVTM, CDR2 ANQGSEA. There are 15 residues in the CDR3. With V trimmed by 7 bases and J by 5 bases, 10 bases remained unmatched. CDR3 sequence reads: CSAGPRTGGTGELFF. In DNA form, the CDR3 reads TGCAGCGCCGGGCCACGGACAGGGGGGACCGGGGAGCTGTTTTTT.